The entry that follows covers one T cell receptor beta chain sequence. The clone's antigen remains unknown. Within one base of it there is no much larger clone, and no base qualities were kept. This entry comes from a study of human T cells and chemical hapten exposure (dated by TCRdb to the early 2020s). Background on the whole study: For sensitization, 2% DPC in acetone was applied to a roughly 2 cm by roughly 2 cm area of upper inner arm skin. Weekly therapeutic DPC doses were additionally applied to the scalp of patients throughout the approximately 23-week study period. Patch tests used Finn chambers with 0.01% DPC on the upper back, scored after 6 days by International Contact Dermatitis Research Group standards. The patient cohort, mostly female, included alopecia areata with under or over 50% scalp involvement, alopecia totalis and alopecia universalis. The libraries were sequenced as a pool, and the TCR yield per sample differed mostly because of small variations in library volumes within the pool. In alopecia patients, the study followed how the peripheral blood TCR repertoire changed in vivo over primary and secondary sensitization to diphenylcyclopropenone (DPC), a hapten. Patient blood was sampled pre-sensitization (week 0) and at 2, 6 and about 24 weeks after DPC sensitization. About 30 alopecia patients provided blood for TCR sequencing at one to four time points (pre-sensitization, 2, 6 and 24 weeks).

The library was built by means of RACE. Sequencing used a NextSeq 500. During library preparation, unique molecular identifiers were attached to individual cDNA molecules so that TCRs could be counted quantitatively and reproducibly. Each blood RNA sample was used to sequence both TCR alpha and TCR beta chains. As for the original processing: Samples had a median of 95,638 TCRs, with a range from 23,224 to 690,600. V, J and CDR3 annotation of the TCR reads was performed with the Decombinator software suite. For PS versus PT1 abundance plots, all samples were subsampled to the same number of TCRs (28,000). Expanded TCRs were defined as absent before sensitization and observed at least eight times at the 2-week time point. TCRdb's own reprocessing of the public reads used fastp at Q25 and MiXCR and kept productive beta chains. Entries that share a CDR3 protein sequence are merged under the most common genes and DNA. These V and J calls derive from TCRdb rather than the authors' analysis. This sample holds more than 85,000 distinct CDR3 sequences; less than 35% were observed only once. The biggest ten clones account for around 2.8% of the sample.

In light of the paper, this sample's time point label describes: patch test 3, about 24 weeks after DPC sensitization. The treatment or condition label here, explained by the study, means: therapeutic diphenylcyclopropenone sensitization with weekly scalp DPC. At each patch-test visit, blood was drawn before the patch test was applied. To be eligible, patients had to be aged 18 to 70, diagnosed with alopecia and judged suitable for DPC therapy, while pregnant patients were excluded. Total RNA was isolated from unfractionated whole blood collected in Tempus Blood RNA tubes. Germline trimming amounts to 2 bases on V and 8 bases on J, with 17 as the count of junction bases outside the gene matches. The CDR3 holds 19 amino acids from the cysteine to the phenylalanine. The DNA shown is the 57-base CDR3, in frame from base 1. Looking up the germline V gene yields CDR1 SGHRS and CDR2 YFSETQ. Study-wide conclusions, independent of this receptor: Alopecia, a presumed autoimmune disease, was present in all patients, so the immune response of the patients might differ from that of healthy individuals. The number of TCRs above 1 in 1000 frequency did not change with DPC sensitization; there was no evidence of global repertoire structure alterations. After repeated subsampling, changes were observed in the strength of the expansion versus patch-test correlation and in the threshold at which the correlation became significant. Expanded TCRs formed significantly more large CDR3 similarity clusters than pre-sensitization or healthy control sets, consistent with antigen-driven responses. Patch test score was positively correlated with the number of PT1 expanded TCRs, with significance at thresholds 8, 16 and 32 but not at 4.

The TCR originated in a man aged 35 to 55 with alopecia areata. Some clones in this sample may be carry-over from other donors' samples. Recombination connected TRBV5-1 to TRBJ2-4, and 12 junctional nucleotides match TRBD2. The sample was whole blood, taken in connection with sensitization to the hapten diphenylcyclopropenone (DPC). The CDR3 sequence is CASSFFGTSGSYSPDIQYF. The bases are TGCGCCAGCAGCTTCTTCGGGACTAGCGGGTCTTACAGTCCGGACATTCAGTACTTC.